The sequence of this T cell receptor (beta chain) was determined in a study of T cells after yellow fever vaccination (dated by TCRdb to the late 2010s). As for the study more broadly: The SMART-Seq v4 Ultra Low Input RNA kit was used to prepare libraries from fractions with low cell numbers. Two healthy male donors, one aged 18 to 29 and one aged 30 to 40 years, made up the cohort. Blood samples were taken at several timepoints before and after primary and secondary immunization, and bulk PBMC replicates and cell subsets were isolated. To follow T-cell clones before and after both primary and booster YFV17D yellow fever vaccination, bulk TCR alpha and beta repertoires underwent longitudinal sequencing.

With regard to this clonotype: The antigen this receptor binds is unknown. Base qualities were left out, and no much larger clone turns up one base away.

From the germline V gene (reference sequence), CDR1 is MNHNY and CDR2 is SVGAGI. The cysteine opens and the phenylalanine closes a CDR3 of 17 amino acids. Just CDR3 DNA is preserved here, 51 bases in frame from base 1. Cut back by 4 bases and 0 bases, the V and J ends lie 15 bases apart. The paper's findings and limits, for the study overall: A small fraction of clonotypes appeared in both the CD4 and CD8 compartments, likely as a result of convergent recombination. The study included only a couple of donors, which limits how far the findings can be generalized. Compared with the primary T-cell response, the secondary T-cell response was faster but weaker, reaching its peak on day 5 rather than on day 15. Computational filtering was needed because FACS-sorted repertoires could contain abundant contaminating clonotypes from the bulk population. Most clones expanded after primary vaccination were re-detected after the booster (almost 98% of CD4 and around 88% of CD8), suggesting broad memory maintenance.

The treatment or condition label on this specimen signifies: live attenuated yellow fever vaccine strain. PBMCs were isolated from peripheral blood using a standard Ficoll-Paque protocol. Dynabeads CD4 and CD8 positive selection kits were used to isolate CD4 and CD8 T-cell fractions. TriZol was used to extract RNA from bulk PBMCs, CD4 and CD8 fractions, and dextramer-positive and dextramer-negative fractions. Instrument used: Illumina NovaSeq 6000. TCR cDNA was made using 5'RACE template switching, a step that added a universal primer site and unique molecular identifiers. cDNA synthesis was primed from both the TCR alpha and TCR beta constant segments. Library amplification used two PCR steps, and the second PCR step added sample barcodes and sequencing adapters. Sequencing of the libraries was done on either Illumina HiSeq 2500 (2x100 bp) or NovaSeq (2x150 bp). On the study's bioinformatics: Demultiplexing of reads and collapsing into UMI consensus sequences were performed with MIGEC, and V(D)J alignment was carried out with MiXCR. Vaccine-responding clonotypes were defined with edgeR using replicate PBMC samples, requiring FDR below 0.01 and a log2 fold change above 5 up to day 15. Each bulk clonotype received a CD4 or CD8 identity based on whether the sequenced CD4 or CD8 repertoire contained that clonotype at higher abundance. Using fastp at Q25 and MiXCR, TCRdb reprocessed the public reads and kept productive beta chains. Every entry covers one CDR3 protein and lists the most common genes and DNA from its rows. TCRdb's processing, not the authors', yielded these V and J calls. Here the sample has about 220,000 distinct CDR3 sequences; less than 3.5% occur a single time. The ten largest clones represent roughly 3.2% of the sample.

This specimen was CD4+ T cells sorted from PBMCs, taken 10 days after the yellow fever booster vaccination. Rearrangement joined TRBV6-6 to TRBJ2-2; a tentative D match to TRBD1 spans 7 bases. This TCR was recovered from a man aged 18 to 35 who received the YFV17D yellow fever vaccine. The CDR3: CASSSAQGGANTGELFF. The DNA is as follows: TGTGCCAGCAGTTCAGCCCAGGGGGGCGCGAACACCGGGGAGCTGTTTTTT.